These 15 T cell receptor beta chains were all obtained from the same sample, sequenced in a study of blood T cell repertoires in COVID-19. TCRdb keeps only in-frame clones here, not all; method: immunoSEQ multiplex PCR. The sample consists of approximately 90,000 clones, 70% to 90% of them appearing once. The sample consisted of peripheral blood. The receptor source for this set is a human donor in a cohort sampled during active COVID-19.

V and J are TRBV18 and TRBJ1-3; unclear D gene. Trimming removed 4 bases from V and 0 bases from J, with 13 bases in between. The CDR3 runs 16 residues. Germline V lookup: CDR1 KGHSH, CDR2 LQKENI. This CDR3 reads CASSLSYLNSGNTIYF. In DNA form, the CDR3 reads TGTGCCAGCTCACTGAGCTATCTGAACTCTGGAAACACCATATATTTT.

V and J are TRBV18 and TRBJ2-2; D is uncertain. Trimming shortened V by 2 bases and J by 1 base, and 8 bases separated the two germline ends. Germline V gives CDR1 KGHSH, CDR2 LQKENI. This CDR3 has 15 residues. The CDR3 region is CASSPAQQNTGELFF. The CDR3 bases are TGTGCCAGCTCACCAGCCCAACAGAACACCGGGGAGCTGTTTTTT.

The chain has TRBV27 and TRBJ2-7; TRBD2 aligns across 8 bases. V lost 5 bases to trimming and J lost 0 bases; unmatched junction nucleotides: 9. Germline V lookup: CDR1 MNHEY, CDR2 SMNVEV (reference sequence). CDR3 length equals 16 residues. CDR3 sequence (DNA): TGTGCCAGCAGTCACTCAGCGGGGGAGATCTCCTACGAGCAGTACTTC. It codes for CASSHSAGEISYEQYF.

J is TRBJ2-7 and V is TRBV29-1; a weak D match, TRBD2 (5 bases). Trimming took off 7 bases at V and 5 bases at J, with 9 bases between the two ends. The CDR3 is 10 residues long. Germline V lookup: CDR1 SQVTM, CDR2 ANQGSEA. In nucleotides, the CDR3 is TGCAGCGCGGCGGGTCACGAGCAGTACTTC. It specifies CSAAGHEQYF.

The chain combines TRBV21-1 with TRBJ1-1; TRBD1, the table's D call, was not compared with the DNA. TRBV21-1 has pseudogene status. The CDR3 length is 17 residues. DNA of the CDR3: TGTGCCAGCAGCAACCCCGGACACAAAGAAGGAGACACTGAAGCTTTCTTT. Protein product: CASSNPGHKEGDTEAFF.

The V call is TRBV19, the J call TRBJ1-5, with D possibly TRBD1 on 6 matching bases. There are 13 residues in the CDR3. Per the germline V gene, CDR1 is LNHDA and CDR2 is SQIVND (reference sequence). Trimming shortened V by 8 bases and J by 7 bases, and 15 bases separated the two germline ends. CDR3 amino acids: CASSQGMRQPQHF. As DNA, the CDR3 is TGTGCCAGTTCACAGGGAATGCGGCAGCCCCAGCATTTT.

CDR3 amino acids: CASSLSGTGKLFF. Written as DNA, the CDR3 is TGTGCCAGCAGTTTATCTGGGACAGGGAAGCTGTTTTTT. The gene calls are TRBV27 and TRBJ2-2; 9 nucleotides match TRBD1. The V gene's germline CDR1 is MNHEY and CDR2 SMNVEV (reference sequence). The CDR3 contains 13 residues. Losses at the gene ends were 0 bases for V and 12 bases for J; bases not matched to a gene: 2.

The rearrangement links TRBV3-1 (or the pseudogene TRBV3-2) to TRBJ2-7; 7 bases fit TRBD2. This CDR3 has 14 amino acids. V was pared by 0 bases and J by 4 bases, with 3 bases of the junction left unmatched. Per germline, CDR1 LGHDT and CDR2 YNNKEL (reference sequence). The CDR3 sequence: CASSQDPGLYEQYF. DNA of the CDR3: TGTGCCAGCAGCCAAGATCCGGGACTATACGAGCAGTACTTC.

As to this clone: At one boundary the junction diverges from the germline segment, which might be a read error. CDR3 in amino acids: CASSQRRDTEAFF. The CDR3 nucleotides read TGTGCTAGCAGCCAGAGGAGGGACACTGAAGCTTTCTTT. This sequence joins TRBV7-7 and TRBJ1-1; D is uncertain. Germline assignment: CDR1 SSHAT and CDR2 FNYEAQ (reference sequence). This CDR3 region has 13 residues.

V and J are TRBV2 and TRBJ1-5; 10 bases are a match to TRBD1. V lost 2 bases, J lost 6 bases, and 1 base stayed unmatched. The CDR3 contains 14 residues. Germline V gene sequence: CDR1 SNHLY, CDR2 FYNNEI. The CDR3 sequence: CASSERTGGQPQHF. Written as DNA, the CDR3 is TGTGCCAGCAGTGAACGGACAGGGGGTCAGCCCCAGCATTTT.

This clone appeared once. V is TRBV2 and J is TRBJ2-2, with 12 positions matching TRBD2. The CDR3 is made up of 16 amino acids. The ends lost 6 bases at V and 6 bases at J; junction bases unmatched: 8. The germline V gene encodes CDR1 SNHLY and CDR2 FYNNEI. The CDR3 loop is CASSLTSGSYAGELFF. The DNA of the CDR3 is TGTGCCAGCAGCTTGACTAGCGGGAGTTACGCCGGGGAGCTGTTTTTT. Variable domain in full (rest from reference TRBV2 and TRBJ2-2): EPEVTQTPSHQVTQMGQEVILRCVPISNHLYFYWYRQILGQKVEFLVSFYNNEISEKSEIFDDQFSVERPDGSNFTLKIRSTKLEDSAMYFCASSLTSGSYAGELFFGEGSRLTVL.

The chain joins TRBV27 to TRBJ1-2, with D tentatively TRBD1 (6 bases). The CDR3 is 14 amino acids. Germline V gene sequence: CDR1 MNHEY, CDR2 SMNVEV (reference sequence). The V end was cut by 5 bases, the J end by 8 bases, with 18 bases between. CDR3 coding DNA: TGTGCCAGCAGTCCACACAGGGTAGATAGCGGCTACACCTTC. Translation: CASSPHRVDSGYTF.

The rearrangement links TRBV2 to TRBJ2-1, with a tentative D call TRBD2 (5 bases). In germline, CDR1 is SNHLY, CDR2 FYNNEI. This CDR3 is built from 16 residues. The germline V and J ends were trimmed by 3 bases and 6 bases, with 18 bases remaining between them. CDR3: CASSELAARAGNEQFF. CDR3 nucleotide sequence: TGTGCCAGCAGTGAGCTGGCGGCTAGGGCGGGCAATGAGCAGTTCTTC.

The chain employs TRBV30 and TRBJ2-1; 10 nucleotides align to TRBD2. Germline V gene lookup returns CDR1 GTSNPN and CDR2 SVGIG (reference sequence). V was clipped by 8 bases and J by 11 bases; unmatched bases: 9. This CDR3 contains 12 residues. DNA of the CDR3: TGTGCCGGGCTTACTAGCGGGGCCCAGCAGTTCTTC. Amino acids: CAGLTSGAQQFF.

V is TRBV30 and J is TRBJ2-1, with 7 bases fitting TRBD1. V lost 0 bases and J lost 9; bases outside the gene matches: 8. The CDR3 is 14 residues long. The germline V gene has CDR1 GTSNPN and CDR2 SVGIG (reference sequence). CDR3 in DNA: TGTGCCTGGAGTGTGACGGTGACAGGGAGTGAGCAGTTCTTC. It translates to CAWSVTVTGSEQFF.